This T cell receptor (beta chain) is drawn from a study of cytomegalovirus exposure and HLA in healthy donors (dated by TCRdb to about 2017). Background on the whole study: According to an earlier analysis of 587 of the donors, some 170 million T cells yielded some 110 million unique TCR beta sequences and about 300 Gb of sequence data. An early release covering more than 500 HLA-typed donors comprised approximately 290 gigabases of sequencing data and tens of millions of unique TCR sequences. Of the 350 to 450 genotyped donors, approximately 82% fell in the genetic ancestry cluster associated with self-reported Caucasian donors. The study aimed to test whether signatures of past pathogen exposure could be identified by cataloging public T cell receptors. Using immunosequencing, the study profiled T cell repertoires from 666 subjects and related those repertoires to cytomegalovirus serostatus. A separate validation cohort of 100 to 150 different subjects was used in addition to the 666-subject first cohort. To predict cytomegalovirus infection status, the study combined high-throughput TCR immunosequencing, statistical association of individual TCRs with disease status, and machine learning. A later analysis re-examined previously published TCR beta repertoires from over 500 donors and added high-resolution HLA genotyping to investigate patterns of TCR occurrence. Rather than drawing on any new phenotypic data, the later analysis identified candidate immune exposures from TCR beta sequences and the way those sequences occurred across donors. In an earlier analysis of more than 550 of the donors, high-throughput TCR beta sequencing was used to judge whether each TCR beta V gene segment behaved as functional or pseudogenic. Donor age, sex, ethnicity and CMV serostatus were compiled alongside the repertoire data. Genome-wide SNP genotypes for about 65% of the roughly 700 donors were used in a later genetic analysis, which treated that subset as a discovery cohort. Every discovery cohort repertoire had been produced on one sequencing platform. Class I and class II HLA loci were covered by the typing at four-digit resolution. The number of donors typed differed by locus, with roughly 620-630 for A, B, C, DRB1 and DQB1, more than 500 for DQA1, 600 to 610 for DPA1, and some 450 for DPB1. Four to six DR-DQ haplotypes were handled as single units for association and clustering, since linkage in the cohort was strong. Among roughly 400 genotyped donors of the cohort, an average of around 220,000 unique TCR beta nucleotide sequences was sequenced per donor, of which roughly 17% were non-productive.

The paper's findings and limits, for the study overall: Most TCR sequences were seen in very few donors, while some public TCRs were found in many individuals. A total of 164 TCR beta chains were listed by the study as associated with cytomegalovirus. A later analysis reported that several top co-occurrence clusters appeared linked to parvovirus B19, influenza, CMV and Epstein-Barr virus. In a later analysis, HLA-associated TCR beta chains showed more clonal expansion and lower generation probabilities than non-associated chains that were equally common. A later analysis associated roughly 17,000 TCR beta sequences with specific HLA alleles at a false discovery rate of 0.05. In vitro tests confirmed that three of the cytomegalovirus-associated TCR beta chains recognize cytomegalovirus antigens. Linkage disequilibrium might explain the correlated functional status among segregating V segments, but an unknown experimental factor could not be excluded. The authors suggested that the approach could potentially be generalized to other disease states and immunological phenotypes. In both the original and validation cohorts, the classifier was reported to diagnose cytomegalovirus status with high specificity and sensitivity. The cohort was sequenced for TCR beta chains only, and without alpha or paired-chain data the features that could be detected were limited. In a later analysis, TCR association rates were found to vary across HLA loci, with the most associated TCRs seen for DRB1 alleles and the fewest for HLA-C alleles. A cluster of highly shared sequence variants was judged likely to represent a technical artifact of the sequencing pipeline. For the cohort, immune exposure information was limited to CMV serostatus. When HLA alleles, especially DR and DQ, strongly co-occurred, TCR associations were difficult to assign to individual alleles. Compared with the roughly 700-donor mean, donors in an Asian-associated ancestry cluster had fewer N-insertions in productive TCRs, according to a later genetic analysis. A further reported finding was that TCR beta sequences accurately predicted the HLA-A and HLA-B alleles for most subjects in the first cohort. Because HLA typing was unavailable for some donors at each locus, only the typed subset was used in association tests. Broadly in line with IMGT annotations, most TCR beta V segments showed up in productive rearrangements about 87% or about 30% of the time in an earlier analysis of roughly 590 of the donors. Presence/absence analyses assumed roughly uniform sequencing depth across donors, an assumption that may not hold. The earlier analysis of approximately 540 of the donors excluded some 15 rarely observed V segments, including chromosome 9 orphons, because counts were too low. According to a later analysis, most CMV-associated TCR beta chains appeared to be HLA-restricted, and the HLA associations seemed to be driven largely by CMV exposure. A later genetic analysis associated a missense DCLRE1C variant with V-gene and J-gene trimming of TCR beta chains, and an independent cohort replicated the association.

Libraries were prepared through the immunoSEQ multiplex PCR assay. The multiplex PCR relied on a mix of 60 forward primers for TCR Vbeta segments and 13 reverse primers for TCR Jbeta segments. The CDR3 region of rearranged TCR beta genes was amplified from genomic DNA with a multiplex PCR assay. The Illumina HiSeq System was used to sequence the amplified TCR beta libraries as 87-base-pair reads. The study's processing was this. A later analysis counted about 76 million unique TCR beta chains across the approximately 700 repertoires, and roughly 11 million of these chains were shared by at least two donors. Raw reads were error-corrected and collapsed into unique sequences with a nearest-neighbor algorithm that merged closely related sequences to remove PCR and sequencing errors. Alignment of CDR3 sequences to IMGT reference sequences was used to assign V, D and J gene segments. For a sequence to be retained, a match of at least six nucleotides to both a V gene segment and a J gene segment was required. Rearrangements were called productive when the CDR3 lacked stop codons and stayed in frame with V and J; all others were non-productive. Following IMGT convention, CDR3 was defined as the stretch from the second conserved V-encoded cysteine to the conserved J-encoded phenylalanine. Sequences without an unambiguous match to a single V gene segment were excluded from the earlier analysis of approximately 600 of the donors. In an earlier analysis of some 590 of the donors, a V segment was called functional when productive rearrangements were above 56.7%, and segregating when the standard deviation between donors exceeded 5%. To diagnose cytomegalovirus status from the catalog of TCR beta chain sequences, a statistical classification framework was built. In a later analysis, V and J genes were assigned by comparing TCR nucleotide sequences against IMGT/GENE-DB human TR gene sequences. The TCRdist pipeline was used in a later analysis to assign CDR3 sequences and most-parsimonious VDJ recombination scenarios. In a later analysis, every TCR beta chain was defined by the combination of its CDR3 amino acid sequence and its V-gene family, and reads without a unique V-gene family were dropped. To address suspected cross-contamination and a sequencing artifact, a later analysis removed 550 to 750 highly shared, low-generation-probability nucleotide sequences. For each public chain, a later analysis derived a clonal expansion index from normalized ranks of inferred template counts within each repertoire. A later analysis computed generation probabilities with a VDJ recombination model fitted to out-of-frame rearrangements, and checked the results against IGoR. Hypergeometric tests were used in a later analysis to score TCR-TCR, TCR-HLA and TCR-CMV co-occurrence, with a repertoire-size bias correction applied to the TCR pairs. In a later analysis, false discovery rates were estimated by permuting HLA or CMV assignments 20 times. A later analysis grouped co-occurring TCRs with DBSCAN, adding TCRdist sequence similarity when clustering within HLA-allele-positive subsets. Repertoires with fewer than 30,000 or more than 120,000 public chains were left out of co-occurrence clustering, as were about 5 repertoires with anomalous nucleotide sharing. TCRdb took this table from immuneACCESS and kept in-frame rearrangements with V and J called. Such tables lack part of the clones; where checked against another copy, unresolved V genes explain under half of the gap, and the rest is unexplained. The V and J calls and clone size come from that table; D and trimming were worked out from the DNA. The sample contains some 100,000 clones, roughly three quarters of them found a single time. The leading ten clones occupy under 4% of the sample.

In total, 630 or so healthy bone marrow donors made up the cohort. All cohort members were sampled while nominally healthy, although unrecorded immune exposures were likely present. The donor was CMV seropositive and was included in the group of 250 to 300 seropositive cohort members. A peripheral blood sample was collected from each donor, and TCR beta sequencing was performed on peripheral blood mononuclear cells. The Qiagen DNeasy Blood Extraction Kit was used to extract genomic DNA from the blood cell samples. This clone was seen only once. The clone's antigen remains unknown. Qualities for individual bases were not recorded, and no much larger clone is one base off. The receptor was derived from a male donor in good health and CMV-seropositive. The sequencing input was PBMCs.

The DNA sequence is given as TGTGCCAGCAAGACAGGGTACGACACTGAAGCTTTCTTT. The translation is CASKTGYDTEAFF. This chain joins TRBV6-6 to TRBJ1-1, and 7 bases in between align with TRBD1. The CDR3 measures 13 amino acids from cysteine to phenylalanine. Left in the record is the CDR3 DNA by itself, 39 bases read in frame from the first base. Ends trimmed: V by 7 bases, J by 3 bases; bases unmatched to a gene: 5. Via the germline V gene (reference sequence), CDR1 is MNHNY and CDR2 SVGAGI.